This T cell receptor beta chain originates from a study of cytomegalovirus exposure and HLA in healthy donors. Whole-study results and caveats: The listing of 150 or so TCR beta chains classed them as cytomegalovirus-associated. An observed cluster of highly shared sequence variants was recorded as a likely sequencing artifact.

The V segment lost 6 bases and the J segment 9 bases; nucleotides outside the gene matches: 6. CDR3 size: 14 residues. Germline CDR1 and CDR2: MNHNY and SVGAGI (reference sequence). Notes on this clone: Its target is unknown.

Amplification used 60 Vbeta primers and 13 Jbeta primers. Per the study methods: Later work found 80 million or so unique TCR beta chains, with approximately 12 million shared. Libraries were prepared by immunoSEQ multiplex PCR; TCRdb keeps only in-frame clonotypes and omits some of them. Clone size and V and J calls were adopted from that table, with D and trimming inferred from the DNA. The sample shows 140,000 to 150,000 clones, roughly 70% of them seen only once. Input material: PBMCs. The V gene is TRBV6-6, the J gene TRBJ2-1; TRBD2 agrees at 12 bases. The TCR sequence derives from a woman aged 55-70 years in good health and CMV-seropositive. CDR3 nucleotides: TGTGCCAGCAGCCGACTAGCGGGAGAACTTGAGCAGTTCTTC. It codes for CASSRLAGELEQFF.